This T cell receptor (beta chain) is drawn from a study of cytomegalovirus exposure and HLA in healthy donors. Libraries were prepared by immunoSEQ multiplex PCR; TCRdb keeps only in-frame clonotypes and omits some of them. The sample shows 160,000 or so clones, approximately 87% of them seen only once. Study-level points and caveats: It was found in a later analysis that first-cohort TCR clusters tended to co-occur in the 100 to 150 validation repertoires. With high specificity and sensitivity, the classifier reportedly diagnosed cytomegalovirus status. Some TCR beta chains (roughly 160 of them) were listed as cytomegalovirus-associated. Rare TCR sequences predominated, though certain public TCRs were found in many donors.

To note about this clone: Its antigen is still unknown.

Per germline, CDR1 MGHRA and CDR2 YSYEKL. This CDR3 spans 18 amino acids. V lost 1 base and J lost 0; bases outside the gene matches: 6. The gene calls are TRBV4-1 and TRBJ1-6, with 7 positions matching TRBD1. This TCR was recovered from a young woman in good health and CMV-seronegative. Sequencing used PBMCs. This CDR3 is CASSQGTGASSYNSPLHF. The DNA for the CDR3 is TGCGCCAGCAGCCAAGGGACAGGAGCGAGCTCCTATAATTCACCCCTCCACTTT.